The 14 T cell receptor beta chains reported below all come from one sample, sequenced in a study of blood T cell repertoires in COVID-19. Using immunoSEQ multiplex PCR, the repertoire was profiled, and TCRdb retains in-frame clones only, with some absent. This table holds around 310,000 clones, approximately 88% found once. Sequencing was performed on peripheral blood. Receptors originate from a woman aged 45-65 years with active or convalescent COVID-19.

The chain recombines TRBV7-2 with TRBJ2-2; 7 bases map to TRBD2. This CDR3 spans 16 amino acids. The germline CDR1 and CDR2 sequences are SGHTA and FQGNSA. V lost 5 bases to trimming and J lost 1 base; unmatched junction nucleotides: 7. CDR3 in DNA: TGTGCCAGCAGCACAACCAGCGGGATGAACACCGGGGAGCTGTTTTTT. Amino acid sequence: CASSTTSGMNTGELFF.

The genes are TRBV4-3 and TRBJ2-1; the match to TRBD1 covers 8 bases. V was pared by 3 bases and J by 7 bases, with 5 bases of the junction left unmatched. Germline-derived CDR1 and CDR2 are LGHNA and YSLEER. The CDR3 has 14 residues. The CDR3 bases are TGCGCCAGCAGCCACGGACAGGGTGCAAATGAGCAGTTCTTC. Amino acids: CASSHGQGANEQFF.

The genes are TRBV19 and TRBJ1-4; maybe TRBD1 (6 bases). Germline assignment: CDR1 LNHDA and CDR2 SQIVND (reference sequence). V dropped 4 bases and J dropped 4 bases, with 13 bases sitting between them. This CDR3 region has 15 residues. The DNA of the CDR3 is TGTGCCAGTAGTACCTCGACAGGTCTTAATGAAAAACTGTTTTTT. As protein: CASSTSTGLNEKLFF.

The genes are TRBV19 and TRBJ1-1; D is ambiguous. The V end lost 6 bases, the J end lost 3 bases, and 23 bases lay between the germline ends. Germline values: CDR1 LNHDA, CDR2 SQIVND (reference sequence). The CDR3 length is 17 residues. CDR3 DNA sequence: TGTGCCAGTAGCCCCTATAGAGAAAAGTATTTGGACACTGAAGCTTTCTTT. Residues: CASSPYREKYLDTEAFF.

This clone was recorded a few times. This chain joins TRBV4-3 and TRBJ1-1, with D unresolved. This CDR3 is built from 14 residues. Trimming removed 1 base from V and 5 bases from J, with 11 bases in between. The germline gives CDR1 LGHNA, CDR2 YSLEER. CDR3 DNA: TGCGCCAGCAGCCAAGGAGGGCCCGGGACTGAAGCTTTCTTT. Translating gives CASSQGGPGTEAFF.

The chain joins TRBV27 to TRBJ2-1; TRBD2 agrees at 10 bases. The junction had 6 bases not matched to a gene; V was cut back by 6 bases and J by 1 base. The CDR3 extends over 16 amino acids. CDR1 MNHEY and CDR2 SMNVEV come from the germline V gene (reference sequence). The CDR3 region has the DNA TGTGCCAGCAGCCGGATAGCGGGAGGATCCTACAATGAGCAGTTCTTC. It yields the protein CASSRIAGGSYNEQFF.

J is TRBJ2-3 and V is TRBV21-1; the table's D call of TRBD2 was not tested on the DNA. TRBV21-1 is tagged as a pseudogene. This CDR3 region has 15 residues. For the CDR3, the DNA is TGTGCCAGCCCAAGGACTAGCGGGAACACAGATACGCAGTATTTT. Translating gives CASPRTSGNTDTQYF.

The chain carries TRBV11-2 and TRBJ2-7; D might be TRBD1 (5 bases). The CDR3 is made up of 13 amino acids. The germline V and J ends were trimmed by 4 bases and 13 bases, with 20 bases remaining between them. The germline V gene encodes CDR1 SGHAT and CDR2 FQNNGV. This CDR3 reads CASSWQGSSLVYF. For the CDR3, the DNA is TGTGCCAGCAGCTGGCAGGGTTCGAGCTTGGTCTACTTC.

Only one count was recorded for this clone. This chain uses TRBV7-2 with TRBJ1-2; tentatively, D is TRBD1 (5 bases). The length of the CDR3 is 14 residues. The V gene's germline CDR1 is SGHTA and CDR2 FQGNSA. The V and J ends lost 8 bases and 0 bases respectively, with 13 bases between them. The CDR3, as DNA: TGTGCCAGCTCCCCACAGGCTTCTAACTATGGCTACACCTTC. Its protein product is CASSPQASNYGYTF.

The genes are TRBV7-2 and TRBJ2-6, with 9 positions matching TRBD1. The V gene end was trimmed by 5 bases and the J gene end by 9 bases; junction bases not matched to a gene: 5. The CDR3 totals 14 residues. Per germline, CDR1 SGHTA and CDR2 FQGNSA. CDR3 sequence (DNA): TGTGCCAGCAGCCACAGGGGGCGACTCAACGTCCTGACTTTC. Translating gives CASSHRGRLNVLTF.

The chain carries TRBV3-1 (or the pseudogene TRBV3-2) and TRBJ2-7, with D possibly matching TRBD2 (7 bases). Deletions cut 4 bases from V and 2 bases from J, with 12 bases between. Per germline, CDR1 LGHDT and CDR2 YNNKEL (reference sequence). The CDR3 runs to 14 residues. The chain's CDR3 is CASSPQGTTYEQYF. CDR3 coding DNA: TGTGCCAGCAGCCCGCAGGGGACTACCTACGAGCAGTACTTC.

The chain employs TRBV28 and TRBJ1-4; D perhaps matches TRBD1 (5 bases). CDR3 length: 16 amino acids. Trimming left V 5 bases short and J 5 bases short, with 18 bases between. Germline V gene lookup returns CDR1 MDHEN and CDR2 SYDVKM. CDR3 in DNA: TGTGCCAGCAGTCTGATCAGGGAGGCCCGAAATGAAAAACTGTTTTTT. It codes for CASSLIREARNEKLFF.

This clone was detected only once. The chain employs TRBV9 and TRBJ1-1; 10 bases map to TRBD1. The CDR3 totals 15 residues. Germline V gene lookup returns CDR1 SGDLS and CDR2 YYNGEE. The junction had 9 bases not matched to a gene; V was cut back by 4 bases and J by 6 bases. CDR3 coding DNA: TGTGCCAGCAGCCCCCAGGACAGGGGGTTATCTGAAGCTTTCTTT. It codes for CASSPQDRGLSEAFF.

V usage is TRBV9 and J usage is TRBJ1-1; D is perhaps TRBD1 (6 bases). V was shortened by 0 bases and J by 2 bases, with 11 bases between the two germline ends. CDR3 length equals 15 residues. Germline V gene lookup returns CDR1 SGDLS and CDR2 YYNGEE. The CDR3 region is CASSVGQAINTEAFF. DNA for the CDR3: TGTGCCAGCAGCGTAGGACAGGCTATTAACACTGAAGCTTTCTTT.